A selection of T cell receptor beta chains follows, all from one sample in a study of T cell responses to AZD1222 COVID-19 vaccine. The repertoire was sequenced with immunoSEQ multiplex PCR; TCRdb's copy has only in-frame clones and lacks some. The profile shows approximately 80,000 clones, approximately 85% of them singletons. Sample: peripheral blood, taken 28 days after the second AZD1222 dose. These receptors originate from an adult who received the AZD1222 COVID-19 vaccine. Both conserved end residues are part of each CDR3. Each record gives: V gene, D gene, clone size, J gene, CDR3 DNA, CDR3 protein. D genes are given only for firm matches. Only some rows state a clone size, as once, few, many or a class for expanded clones.

>TRBV18|-|-|TRBJ1-1
TGTGCCAGCTCACGAGGCGACGTGAACACTGAAGCTTTCTTT
CASSRGDVNTEAFF
>TRBV28|TRBD1|-|TRBJ1-5
TGTGCCAGCAGTTCCGCCGGGACAGGCTACAATCAGCCCCAGCATTTT
CASSSAGTGYNQPQHF
>TRBV5-1|TRBD1|-|TRBJ1-1
TGCGCCAGTGGGCAGGGGGAGGACGACACTGAAGCTTTCTTT
CASGQGEDDTEAFF
>TRBV24-1|TRBD1|-|TRBJ2-3
TGTGCCACCAGTGACCAAGACAGGGGCACAGATACGCAGTATTTT
CATSDQDRGTDTQYF
>TRBV7-9|TRBD2|-|TRBJ2-3
TGTGCCAGCAGCGCCGGGACTAGCGGGAGCTTCGGTCGAGATACGCAGTATTTT
CASSAGTSGSFGRDTQYF
>TRBV4-3|-|-|TRBJ1-1
TGCGCCAGCAGCCAAGGACGCGGGGTGGCTTTCTTT
CASSQGRGVAFF
>TRBV28|-|-|TRBJ1-6
TGTGCCAGCAGTGGGCAGGGTTCTTCACCCCTCCACTTT
CASSGQGSSPLHF
>TRBV27|-|-|TRBJ1-1
TGTGCCAGCAGGCTACTCGGGGGCGGAAGGGAAGCTTTCTTT
CASRLLGGGREAFF
>TRBV24-1|TRBD2|-|TRBJ2-3
TGTGCCACCAGCAAGCGGGGGGGCACAGATACGCAGTATTTT
CATSKRGGTDTQYF
>TRBV7-8|TRBD1|-|TRBJ2-1
TGTGCCAGCAGCCCACGCTTCAGGGGACAGGGGGAATCCTACAATGAGCAGTTCTTC
CASSPRFRGQGESYNEQFF
>TRBV11-2|TRBD1|-|TRBJ1-2
TGTGCCAGCAGCTTAGATGGTGGCAGGGGGCAGGGCACCTTC
CASSLDGGRGQGTF
>TRBV5-1|-|-|TRBJ1-1
TGCGCCAGCAGCAAGGACCCTCCTATGAACACTGAAGCTTTCTTT
CASSKDPPMNTEAFF
>TRBV4-3|-|-|TRBJ1-1
TGCGCCAGCAGCCAAGGTGAGAACACTGAAGCTTTCTTT
CASSQGENTEAFF
>TRBV28|-|few|TRBJ1-5
TGTGCCTCTTTTCACAGTAGCAATCAGCCCCAGCATTTT
CASFHSSNQPQHF
>TRBV10-3|TRBD2|-|TRBJ2-1
TGTGCCATCAGGGATCTAGCGGTGGGGAACAATGAGCAGTTCTTC
CAIRDLAVGNNEQFF
>TRBV2|-|-|TRBJ2-7
TGTGCCAGCAGTGAACGGCCGACAGTCTCCTACGAGCAGTACTTC
CASSERPTVSYEQYF
>TRBV12-3/TRBV12-4|-|-|TRBJ2-2
TGTGCCAGCAGTTTAAGGGGGGGCGGGGAGCTGTTTTTT
CASSLRGGGELFF
>TRBV29-1|-|-|TRBJ1-4
TGCAGCGTGCCCGGTGGGGGCCCAATTCATAATGAAAAACTGTTTTTT
CSVPGGGPIHNEKLFF
>TRBV12-5|-|-|TRBJ1-2
TGTGCTAGTGGTTTAGGGCGAGTGGGCTACACCTTC
CASGLGRVGYTF
>TRBV19|-|once|TRBJ2-1
TGTGCCAGTAGTATAAACAATGAGCAGTTCTTC
CASSINNEQFF
>TRBV27|TRBD1|once|TRBJ1-2
TGTGCCAGCAGCTTGACAGGGGACTATGGCTACACCTTC
CASSLTGDYGYTF
>TRBV3-1/TRBV3-2|TRBD1|few|TRBJ1-1
TGTGCCAGTTCAGGGGGTCCTATGAACACTGAAGCTTTCTTT
CASSGGPMNTEAFF
>TRBV6-5|-|-|TRBJ1-1
TGTGCCAGCAGTTATCAAAGACAATCGAACACTGAAGCTTTCTTT
CASSYQRQSNTEAFF
>TRBV7-2|-|-|TRBJ1-2
TGTGCCAGCAGCCCCTCCCCGGGGCTCGACTATGGCTACACCTTC
CASSPSPGLDYGYTF
>TRBV2|TRBD1|-|TRBJ2-1
TGTGCCAGCAGTGGTTTCCCGACAGGGGCCTACAATGAGCAGTTCTTC
CASSGFPTGAYNEQFF
>TRBV2|TRBD1|-|TRBJ2-7
TGTGCCAGCAGTGAAAGGGACAGGGGAGGCGAGCAGTACTTC
CASSERDRGGEQYF
>TRBV10-2|-|-|TRBJ1-5
TGCGCCAGCAGGGGGGACGAAGGGAACAATCAGCCCCAGCATTTT
CASRGDEGNNQPQHF
>TRBV7-9|TRBD1|-|TRBJ1-1
TGTGCCAGCAGCTTCGGACAGGGTGTCACTGAAGCTTTCTTT
CASSFGQGVTEAFF
>TRBV6-2/TRBV6-3|-|-|TRBJ1-5
TGTGCCAGCAGTTACTCCTTCGGGAAGGAGGTCACTCAGCCCCAGCATTTT
CASSYSFGKEVTQPQHF
>TRBV23-1|-|-|TRBJ1-5
TGCGCCAGCAGTCAACCAATCGGGGGGAGAAGCAATCAGCCCCAGCATTTT
CASSQPIGGRSNQPQHF
>TRBV10-3|-|-|TRBJ1-1
TGTGCCATCAGGGAAGGACTGGGGATGAACACTGAAGCTTTCTTT
CAIREGLGMNTEAFF
>TRBV30|TRBD1|few|TRBJ1-6
TGTGCCTGGGCCGGGACAGGGGATACTTCACCCCTCCACTTT
CAWAGTGDTSPLHF
>TRBV19|-|-|TRBJ2-1
TGTGCCAGTAGTATTTACAATGAGCAGTTCTTC
CASSIYNEQFF
>TRBV6-5|TRBD1|few|TRBJ1-1
TGTGCCAGCAGTTACCCGGACAGGGAATGTGGCACTGAAGCTTTCTTT
CASSYPDRECGTEAFF
>TRBV20-1|-|-|TRBJ1-1
TGCAGTGCTAGAGATCCCCGGGCTTTCTTT
CSARDPRAFF
>TRBV27|TRBD1|once|TRBJ1-1
TGTGCCAGCAGAACCTCGACAGGGCGGCGCACTGAAGCTTTCTTT
CASRTSTGRRTEAFF
>TRBV7-3|-|-|TRBJ1-1
TGTGCCAGCAGCTTCGACCCCCAGAACACTGAAGCTTTCTTT
CASSFDPQNTEAFF
>TRBV28|-|-|TRBJ1-5
TGTGCCAGCAGTTTCCCCAGCAATCAGCCCCAGCATTTT
CASSFPSNQPQHF
>TRBV5-8|-|-|TRBJ2-2
TGTGCCAGCAGCGAAGGGCGTCGTCGAGACACCGGGGAGCTGTTTTTT
CASSEGRRRDTGELFF
>TRBV18|-|medium-sized|TRBJ1-2
TGTGCCAGCTCACCGGGAACAGGGAGCTATGGCTACACCTTC
CASSPGTGSYGYTF
>TRBV19|-|-|TRBJ1-2
TGTGCCAGTAGCACGGACTCCTCGGAAGGCTACACCTTC
CASSTDSSEGYTF
>TRBV4-2|-|-|TRBJ2-7
TGTGCCAGCAGCCAAGACGTGGGGACCTACGAGCAGTACTTC
CASSQDVGTYEQYF
>TRBV7-9|-|-|TRBJ1-6
TGTGCCAGCAGCTTAGCGCAGACAGAGAATTCACCCCTCCACTTT
CASSLAQTENSPLHF
>TRBV6-2/TRBV6-3|TRBD2|-|TRBJ2-1
TGTGCCAGCAGTAGGAGCGGGGGCGCTTTTTACAATGAGCAGTTCTTC
CASSRSGGAFYNEQFF
>TRBV6-2/TRBV6-3|-|-|TRBJ2-5
TGTGCCAGCAGCCCCCAGGGTCGGGAGACCCAGTACTTC
CASSPQGRETQYF
>TRBV6-5|TRBD1|-|TRBJ1-5
TGTGCCAGCAGTTACCTATATCGACAGGGGAATCAGCCCCAGCATTTT
CASSYLYRQGNQPQHF
>TRBV4-3|TRBD2|-|TRBJ2-3
TGCGCCAGCAGCCAAGAAAGAGCGCGGGAGGGCAGCACAGATACGCAGTATTTT
CASSQERAREGSTDTQYF